Below, 4 T cell receptor beta chains from the same sample are listed, as sequenced in a study of vaccination and CD4 T cells after COVID-19. With the Oncomine TCR Beta short-read assay, DNA from cultured CD4+ T cells was sequenced. MiXCR, applied by TCRdb to the PCR reads, yields one record per CDR3 protein. Among under 5,000 distinct CDR3 sequences listed, around a fifth were seen once. No antigen has been assigned to these receptors. Treatment given: roughly 11-day PBMC culture with coronavirus spike peptide pools or control peptides (ViraFEST assay). Sequencing was performed on CD4+ T cells from blood, cultured in vitro. The receptors stem from a human donor who had recovered from COVID-19.

This clonotype appeared a few times. This chain links TRBV28 with TRBJ2-6; D unresolved. The CDR3 runs 15 residues. V was shortened by 3 bases and J by 0 bases, with 6 bases between the two germline ends. Germline lookup yields CDR1 MDHEN and CDR2 SYDVKM. The CDR3, as DNA: TGTGCCAGCAGTTTTGGGGTCTCTGGGGCCAACGTCCTGACTTTC. Translated, it gives CASSFGVSGANVLTF.

This clonotype was counted a few times. The V gene is TRBV2, the J gene TRBJ1-5; possibly TRBD1 for D (5 bases). V lost 3 bases to trimming and J lost 2 bases, with 29 bases between them. CDR3 length: 21 residues. The germline V gene has CDR1 SNHLY and CDR2 FYNNEI. Written as DNA, the CDR3 is TGTGCCAGCAGTGAGGATTATTTCCTCTTGAATCATCAAGGGGGCAATCAGCCCCAGCATTTT. This translates into CASSEDYFLLNHQGGNQPQHF.

This clonotype was observed a handful of times. J is TRBJ2-1 and V is TRBV12-3 or TRBV12-4, with TRBD2 identical over 9 bases. The CDR3 is 15 amino acids. J gave up 7 bases and V 6 bases, and 10 bases lay outside the gene matches. CDR3: CASSLGTSSSNEQFF. In nucleotides, the CDR3 is TGTGCCAGCAGCCTCGGGACTAGCTCTTCTAATGAGCAGTTCTTC.

As DNA, the CDR3 is TGTGCCAGCAGCTCCCCGGGGGACAGGGGGCAATATGGCTACACCTTC. This sequence encodes CASSSPGDRGQYGYTF. J is TRBJ1-2 and V is TRBV5-4, with 12 bases fitting TRBD1. With 3 bases clipped from V and 5 bases from J, the junction kept 8 bases outside the gene matches. The germline V gene has CDR1 SGHNT and CDR2 YYREEE (reference sequence). This CDR3 has 16 residues.